The T cell receptor (beta chain) under discussion was sequenced for a study of tumor and adjacent non-tumor tissue in lung cancer. About the research overall: On average, productive TCRbeta reads reached a few million per sample. Broader study findings: In normal lung, the top 100 clones were significantly more dominant than in tumor. Significantly higher TCR diversity was found in tumor than normal lung.

Three rounds of nested PCR, following a modified ARM-PCR protocol, produced the TCRbeta library. TCRdb used MiXCR to reprocess the multiplex PCR reads, holding one entry per CDR3 protein. The table shows about 98,000 distinct CDR3 sequences, with roughly 80% occurring only once. On this clonotype: The antigen is unknown. Possible read error: a much larger clone is one base away. The conserved phenylalanine or tryptophan is not found at the CDR3 terminus, so this likely reflects a read error.

RNA was extracted from bulk tissue without any cell sorting. Distant lung tissue was collected more than 3 cm away from the tumor edge. The CDR3 is made up of 16 amino acids. The J segment lost 4 bases and the V segment lost 4 bases, leaving 13 bases of the junction unmatched. CDR1 SGHNT and CDR2 YYREEE come from the germline V gene (reference sequence). The sample was distant non-tumor lung tissue. The sequence came from a man in his fifties or sixties with small cell lung cancer. This sequence joins TRBV5-4 and TRBJ2-5; 7 bases are a match to TRBD1. Here the CDR3 reads CASSPQLGQVGETQYI. CDR3 coding DNA: TGTGCCAGCAGCCCCCAACTCGGACAGGTGGGAGAGACCCAGTACATC.